The T cell receptor (beta chain) under discussion was sequenced for a study of cytomegalovirus exposure and HLA in healthy donors. Study-level findings and limits: Listed as cytomegalovirus-associated were 150 or so TCR beta chains.

The PCR had 60 Vbeta and 13 Jbeta primers. Original methodology: Approximately 11 million shared chains were among the about 80 million unique TCR beta chains that a later analysis counted. The protocol was immunoSEQ multiplex PCR, while the TCRdb copy is restricted to in-frame clones and leaves out a portion. D and trimming come from the DNA, and the V and J calls and clone size come from that table. The table lists some 130,000 clones, roughly 70% of them singletons. A remark on this clone: Antigen unknown.

Germline CDR1 is MGHRA and CDR2 is YSYEKL. CDR3 length: 14 residues. V was shortened by 0 bases and J by 3 bases, with 8 bases between the two germline ends. The sequenced sample was PBMCs. V gene TRBV4-1 combines with J gene TRBJ1-2; no clear D. The clonotype comes from a man between 40 and 49 years old in good health and CMV-seronegative. CDR3 region: CASSQDSQDYGYTF. In nucleotides, the CDR3 is TGCGCCAGCAGCCAAGATAGTCAGGACTATGGCTACACCTTC.